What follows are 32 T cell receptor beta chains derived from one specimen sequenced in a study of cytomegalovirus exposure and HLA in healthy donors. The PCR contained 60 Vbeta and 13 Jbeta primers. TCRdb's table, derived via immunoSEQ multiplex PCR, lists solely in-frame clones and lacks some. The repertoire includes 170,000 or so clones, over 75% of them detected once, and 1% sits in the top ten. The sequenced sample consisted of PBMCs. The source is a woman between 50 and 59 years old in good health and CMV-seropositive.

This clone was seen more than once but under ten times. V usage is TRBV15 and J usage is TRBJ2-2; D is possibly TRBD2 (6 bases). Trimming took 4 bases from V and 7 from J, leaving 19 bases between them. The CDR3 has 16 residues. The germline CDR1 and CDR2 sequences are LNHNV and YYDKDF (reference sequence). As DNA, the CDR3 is TGTGCCACCAGCACACAACCCCTAGCGTCGGGCGGGGAGCTGTTTTTT. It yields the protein CATSTQPLASGGELFF.

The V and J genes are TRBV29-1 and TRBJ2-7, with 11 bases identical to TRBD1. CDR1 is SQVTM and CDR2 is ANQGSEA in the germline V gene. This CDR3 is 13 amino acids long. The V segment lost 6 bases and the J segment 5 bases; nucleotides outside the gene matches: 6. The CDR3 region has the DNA TGCAGCGTGGGGACAGGGGGAAGGGACGAGCAGTACTTC. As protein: CSVGTGGRDEQYF.

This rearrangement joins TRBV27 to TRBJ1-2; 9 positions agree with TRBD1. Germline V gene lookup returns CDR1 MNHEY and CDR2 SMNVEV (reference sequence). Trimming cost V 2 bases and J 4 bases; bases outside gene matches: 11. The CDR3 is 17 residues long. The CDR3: CASSLRSGQGPIYGYTF. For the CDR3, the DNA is TGTGCCAGCAGTTTAAGGTCGGGACAGGGTCCGATCTATGGCTACACCTTC.

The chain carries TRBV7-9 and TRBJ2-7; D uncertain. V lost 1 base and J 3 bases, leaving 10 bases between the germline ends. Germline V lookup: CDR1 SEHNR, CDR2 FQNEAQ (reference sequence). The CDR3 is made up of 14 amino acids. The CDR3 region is CASSLVPTYYEQYF. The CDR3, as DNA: TGTGCCAGCAGCTTAGTTCCTACCTACTACGAGCAGTACTTC.

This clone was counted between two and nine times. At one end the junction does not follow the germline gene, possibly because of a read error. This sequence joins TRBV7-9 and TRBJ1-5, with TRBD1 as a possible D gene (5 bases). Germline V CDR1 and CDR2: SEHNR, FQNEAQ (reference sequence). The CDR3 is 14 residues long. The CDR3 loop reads CSSSWGGRNQPQHF. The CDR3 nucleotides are TGTTCCAGCAGCTGGGGGGGTCGAAATCAGCCCCAGCATTTT.

This CDR3 is CASSVGAGRSYNEQFF. CDR3 nucleotide sequence: TGTGCCAGTAGTGTCGGGGCGGGGAGATCCTACAATGAGCAGTTCTTC. J is TRBJ2-1 and V is TRBV19, with D tentatively TRBD2 (6 bases). Trimming removed 5 bases from V and 1 base from J, with 15 bases in between. This CDR3 comprises 16 residues. Germline V gene lookup returns CDR1 LNHDA and CDR2 SQIVND (reference sequence).

This CDR3 reads CASSLDRDYGYTF. The CDR3 DNA is TGTGCCAGCAGCTTAGACAGGGACTATGGCTACACCTTC. The rearrangement uses TRBV11-2 and TRBJ1-2; D might be TRBD1 (5 bases). The CDR3 length is 13 residues. V lost 0 bases and J 3 bases, leaving 5 bases between the germline ends. Germline CDR1 reads SGHAT; CDR2 reads FQNNGV.

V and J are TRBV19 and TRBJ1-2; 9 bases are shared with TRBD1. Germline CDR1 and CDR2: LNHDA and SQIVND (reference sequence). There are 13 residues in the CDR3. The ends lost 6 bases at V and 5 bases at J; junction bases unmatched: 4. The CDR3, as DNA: TGTGCCAGTAGAGCCGGGACAGGGTATGGCTACACCTTC. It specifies CASRAGTGYGYTF.

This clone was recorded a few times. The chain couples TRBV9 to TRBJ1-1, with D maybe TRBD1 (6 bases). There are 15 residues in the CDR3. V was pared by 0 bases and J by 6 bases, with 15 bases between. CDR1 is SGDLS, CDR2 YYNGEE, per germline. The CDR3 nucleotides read TGTGCCAGCAGCGTAGACGGCCAAGAGGGGGCTGAAGCTTTCTTT. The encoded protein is CASSVDGQEGAEAFF.

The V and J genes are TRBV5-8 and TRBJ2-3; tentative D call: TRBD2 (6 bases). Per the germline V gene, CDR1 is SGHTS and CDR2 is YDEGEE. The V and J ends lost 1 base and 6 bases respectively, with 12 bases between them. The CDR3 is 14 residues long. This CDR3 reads CASSLRRARDTQYF. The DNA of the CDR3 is TGTGCCAGCAGCTTGAGGAGGGCCCGGGATACGCAGTATTTT.

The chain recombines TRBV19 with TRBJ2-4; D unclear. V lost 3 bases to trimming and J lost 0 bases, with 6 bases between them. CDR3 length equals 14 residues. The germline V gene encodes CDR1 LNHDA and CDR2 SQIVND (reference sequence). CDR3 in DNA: TGTGCCAGTAGTATCTCTTTAGCCAAAAACATTCAGTACTTC. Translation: CASSISLAKNIQYF. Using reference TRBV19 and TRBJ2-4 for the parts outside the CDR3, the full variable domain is DGGITQSPKYLFRKEGQNVTLSCEQNLNHDAMYWYRQDPGQGLRLIYYSQIVNDFQKGDIAEGYSVSREKKESFPLTVTSAQKNPTAFYLCASSISLAKNIQYFGAGTRLSVL.

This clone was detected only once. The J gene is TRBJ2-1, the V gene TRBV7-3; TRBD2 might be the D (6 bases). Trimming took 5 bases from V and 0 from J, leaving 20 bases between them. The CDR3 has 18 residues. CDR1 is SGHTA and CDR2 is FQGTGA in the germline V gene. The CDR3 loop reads CASSPGPGRGISYNEQFF. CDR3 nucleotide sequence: TGTGCCAGCAGCCCCGGGCCGGGGCGGGGAATCTCCTACAATGAGCAGTTCTTC.

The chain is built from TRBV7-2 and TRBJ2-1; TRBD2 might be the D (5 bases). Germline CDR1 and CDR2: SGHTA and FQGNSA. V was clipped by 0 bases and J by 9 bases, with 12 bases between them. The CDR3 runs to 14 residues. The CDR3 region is CASSLALRASEQFF. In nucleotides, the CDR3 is TGTGCCAGCAGCTTAGCGCTGAGGGCGAGTGAGCAGTTCTTC.

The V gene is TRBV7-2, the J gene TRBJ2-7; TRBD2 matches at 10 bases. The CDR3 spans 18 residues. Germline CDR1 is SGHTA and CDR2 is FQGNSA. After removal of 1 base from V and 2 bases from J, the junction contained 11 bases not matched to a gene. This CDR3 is CASSLVALSGGPAYEQYF. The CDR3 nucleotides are TGTGCCAGCAGCTTAGTAGCCCTTAGCGGGGGGCCGGCCTACGAGCAGTACTTC.

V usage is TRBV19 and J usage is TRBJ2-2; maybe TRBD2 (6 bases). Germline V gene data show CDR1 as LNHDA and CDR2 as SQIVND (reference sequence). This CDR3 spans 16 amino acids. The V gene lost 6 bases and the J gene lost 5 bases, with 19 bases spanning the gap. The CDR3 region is CASSLLLGAGTGELFF. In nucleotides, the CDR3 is TGTGCCAGTAGCCTTTTGTTAGGGGCGGGGACCGGGGAGCTGTTTTTT.

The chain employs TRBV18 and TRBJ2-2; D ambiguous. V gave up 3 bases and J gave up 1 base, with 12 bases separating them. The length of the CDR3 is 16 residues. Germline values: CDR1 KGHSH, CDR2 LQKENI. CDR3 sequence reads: CASSPPSPGNTGELFF. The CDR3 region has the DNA TGTGCCAGCTCACCCCCCTCGCCGGGGAACACCGGGGAGCTGTTTTTT.

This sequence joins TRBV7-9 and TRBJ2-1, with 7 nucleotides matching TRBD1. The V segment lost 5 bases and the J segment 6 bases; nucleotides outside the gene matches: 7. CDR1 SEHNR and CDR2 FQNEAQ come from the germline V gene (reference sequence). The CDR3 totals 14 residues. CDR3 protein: CASSDRAVGNEQFF. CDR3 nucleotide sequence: TGTGCCAGCAGCGACAGGGCGGTTGGCAATGAGCAGTTCTTC.

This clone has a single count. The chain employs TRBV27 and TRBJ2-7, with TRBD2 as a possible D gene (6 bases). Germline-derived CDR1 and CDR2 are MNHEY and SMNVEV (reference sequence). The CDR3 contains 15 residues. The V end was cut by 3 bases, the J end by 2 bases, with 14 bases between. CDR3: CASSLGLNPAYEQYF. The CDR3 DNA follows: TGTGCCAGCAGTTTGGGACTGAACCCGGCCTACGAGCAGTACTTC.

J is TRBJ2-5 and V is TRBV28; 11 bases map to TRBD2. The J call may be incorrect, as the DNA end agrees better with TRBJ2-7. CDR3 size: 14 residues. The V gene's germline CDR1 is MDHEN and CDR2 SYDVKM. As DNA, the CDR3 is TGTGCCAGCAGTCTAGCGGGGGGACTGTACGAGCAGTACTTC. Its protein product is CASSLAGGLYEQYF.

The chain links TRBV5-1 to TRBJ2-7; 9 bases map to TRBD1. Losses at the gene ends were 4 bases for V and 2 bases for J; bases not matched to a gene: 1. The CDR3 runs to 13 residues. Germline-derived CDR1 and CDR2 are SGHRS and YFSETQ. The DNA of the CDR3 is TGCGCCAGCAGCCGGGACAGGGCCTACGAGCAGTACTTC. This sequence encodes CASSRDRAYEQYF.

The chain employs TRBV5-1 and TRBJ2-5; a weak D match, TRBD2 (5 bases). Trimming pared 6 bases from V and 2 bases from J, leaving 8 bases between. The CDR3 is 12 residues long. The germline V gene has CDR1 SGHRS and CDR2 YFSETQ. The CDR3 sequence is CASMRVQETQYF. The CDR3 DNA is TGCGCCAGCATGCGGGTACAAGAGACCCAGTACTTC.

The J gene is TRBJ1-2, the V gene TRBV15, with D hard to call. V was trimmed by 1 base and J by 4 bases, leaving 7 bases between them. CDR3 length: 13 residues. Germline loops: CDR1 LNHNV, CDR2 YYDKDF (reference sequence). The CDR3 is CATSRGFSYGYTF. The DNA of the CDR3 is TGTGCCACCAGCAGAGGTTTCAGCTATGGCTACACCTTC.

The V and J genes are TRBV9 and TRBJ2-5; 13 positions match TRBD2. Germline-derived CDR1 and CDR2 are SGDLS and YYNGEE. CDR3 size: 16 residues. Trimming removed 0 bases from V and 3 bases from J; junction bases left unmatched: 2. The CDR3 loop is CASSVAGTSGEETQYF. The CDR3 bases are TGTGCCAGCAGCGTAGCGGGGACTAGCGGGGAAGAGACCCAGTACTTC.

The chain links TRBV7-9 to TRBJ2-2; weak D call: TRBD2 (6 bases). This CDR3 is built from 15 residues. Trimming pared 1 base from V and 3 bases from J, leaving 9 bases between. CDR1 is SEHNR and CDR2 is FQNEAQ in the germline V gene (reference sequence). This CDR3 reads CASSLDSGYTGELFF. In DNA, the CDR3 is TGTGCCAGCAGCTTAGATAGCGGTTACACCGGGGAGCTGTTTTTT.

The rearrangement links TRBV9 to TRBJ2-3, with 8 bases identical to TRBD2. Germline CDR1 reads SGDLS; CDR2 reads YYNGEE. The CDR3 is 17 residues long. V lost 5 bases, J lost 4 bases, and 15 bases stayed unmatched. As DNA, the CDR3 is TGTGCCAGCAGGACAGAAGATGGAGCGGGAGAGTCAGATACGCAGTATTTT. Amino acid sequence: CASRTEDGAGESDTQYF.

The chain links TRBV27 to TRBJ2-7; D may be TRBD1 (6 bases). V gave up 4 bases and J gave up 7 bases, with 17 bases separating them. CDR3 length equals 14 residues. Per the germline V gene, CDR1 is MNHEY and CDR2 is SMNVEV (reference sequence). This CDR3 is CASSYPDRPWEQYF. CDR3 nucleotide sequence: TGTGCCAGCAGTTACCCCGACAGGCCGTGGGAGCAGTACTTC.

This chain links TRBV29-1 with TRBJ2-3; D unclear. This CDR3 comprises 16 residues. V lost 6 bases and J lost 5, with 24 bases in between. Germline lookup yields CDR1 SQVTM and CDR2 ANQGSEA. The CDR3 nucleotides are TGCAGCGTCGACCTGGGTCGCGCGGTATATCAAGATACGCAGTATTTT. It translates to CSVDLGRAVYQDTQYF.

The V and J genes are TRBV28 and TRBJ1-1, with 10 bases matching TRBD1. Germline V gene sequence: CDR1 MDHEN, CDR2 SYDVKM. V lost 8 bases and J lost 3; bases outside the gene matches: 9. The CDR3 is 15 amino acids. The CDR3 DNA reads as TGTGCCAGCGCGACAGGGGGCCTGGTAGACACTGAAGCTTTCTTT. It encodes CASATGGLVDTEAFF.

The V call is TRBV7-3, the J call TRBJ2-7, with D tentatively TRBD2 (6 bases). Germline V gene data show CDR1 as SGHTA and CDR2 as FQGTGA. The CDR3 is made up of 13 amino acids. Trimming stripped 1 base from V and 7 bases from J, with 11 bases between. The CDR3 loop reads CASSLILGGEQYF. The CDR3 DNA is TGTGCCAGCAGCTTAATTCTGGGGGGAGAGCAGTACTTC.

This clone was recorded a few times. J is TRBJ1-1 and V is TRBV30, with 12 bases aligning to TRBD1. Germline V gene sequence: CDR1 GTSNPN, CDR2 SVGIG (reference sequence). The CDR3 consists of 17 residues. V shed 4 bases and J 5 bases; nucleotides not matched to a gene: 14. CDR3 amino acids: CAWTNLGTGGRGTEAFF. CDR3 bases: TGTGCCTGGACTAATTTGGGGACAGGGGGCCGGGGGACTGAAGCTTTCTTT.

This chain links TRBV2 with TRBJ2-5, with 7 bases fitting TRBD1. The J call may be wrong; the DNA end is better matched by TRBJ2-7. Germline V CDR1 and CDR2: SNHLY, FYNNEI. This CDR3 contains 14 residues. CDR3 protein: CASSEQGETYEQYF. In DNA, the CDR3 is TGTGCCAGCAGCGAGCAGGGGGAGACCTACGAGCAGTACTTC.

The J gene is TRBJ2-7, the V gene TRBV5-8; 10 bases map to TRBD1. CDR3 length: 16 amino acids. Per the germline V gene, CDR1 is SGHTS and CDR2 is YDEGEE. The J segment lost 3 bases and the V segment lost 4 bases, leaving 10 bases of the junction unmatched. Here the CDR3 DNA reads TGTGCCAGCAGCCCGACAGGGGGCACAATCTTCTACGAGCAGTACTTC. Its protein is CASSPTGGTIFYEQYF.